This is a list of T cell receptor beta chains from one sample in a study of cytomegalovirus exposure and HLA in healthy donors. Here immunoSEQ multiplex PCR was the method, and the copy in TCRdb shows in-frame clones only, minus some. The sample contains 150,000 to 200,000 clones, roughly three quarters of which appear only once. The specimen was PBMCs. All receptors come from a woman aged 50 to 65 in good health and CMV-seronegative. Both conserved end residues are part of each CDR3. D genes are given only for firm matches. Clone sizes are given selectively: once, few, many, or a class where the clone is expanded.

d_call j_call v_call clone_size cdr3_aa cdr3_nt
TRBD1 TRBJ2-7 TRBV6-6 NA CASNQGTVWEQYF TGTGCCAGCAATCAAGGGACAGTCTGGGAGCAGTACTTC
NA TRBJ2-2 TRBV5-1 NA CASNREMNTGELFF TGCGCCAGTAACAGGGAAATGAACACCGGGGAGCTGTTTTTT
NA TRBJ2-7 TRBV5-1 NA CASRKDSNSYEQYF TGCGCCAGCAGGAAGGACAGTAACTCCTACGAGCAGTACTTC
TRBD2 TRBJ2-2 TRBV4-3 NA CASSPLAGGPPNTGELFF TGCGCCAGCAGCCCTCTAGCGGGAGGCCCTCCGAACACCGGGGAGCTGTTTTTT
NA TRBJ1-5 TRBV9 NA CASSDGQFGQPQHF TGTGCCAGCAGCGACGGACAGTTTGGGCAGCCCCAGCATTTT
NA TRBJ1-1 TRBV27 NA CASRPGGVTEAFF TGTGCCAGCAGACCGGGGGGGGTCACTGAAGCTTTCTTT
NA TRBJ2-1 TRBV19 NA CAVGGAGEQFF TGTGCCGTGGGGGGGGCCGGTGAGCAGTTCTTC
NA TRBJ1-6 TRBV6-5 NA CASSNLLLRNSPLHF TGTGCCAGCAGTAACCTACTCCTGAGGAATTCACCCCTCCACTTT
NA TRBJ2-5 TRBV2 NA CASSSSETQYF TGTGCCAGCAGTTCTTCTGAGACCCAGTACTTC
TRBD1 TRBJ2-7 TRBV19 NA CASSVDRGYEQYF TGTGCCAGTAGTGTGGACAGGGGGTACGAGCAGTACTTC
TRBD1 TRBJ1-5 TRBV11-2 NA CASSSLRQGRNQPQHF TGTGCCAGCAGCTCCCTCAGACAGGGCCGCAATCAGCCCCAGCATTTT
TRBD2 TRBJ2-1 TRBV4-2 NA CASSQDRLAGEQFF TGTGCCAGCAGCCAAGATCGTCTAGCGGGAGAGCAGTTCTTC
TRBD1 TRBJ2-7 TRBV5-4 once CASSHRGEFYEQYF TGTGCCAGCAGTCACAGGGGAGAGTTTTACGAGCAGTACTTC
TRBD2 TRBJ2-1 TRBV5-1 NA CASSARLAGANEQFF TGCGCCAGCAGCGCCAGACTAGCGGGGGCGAATGAGCAGTTCTTC
TRBD1 TRBJ2-6 TRBV4-1 NA CASSQEGTAGANVLTF TGCGCCAGCAGCCAAGAAGGGACAGCTGGGGCCAACGTCCTGACTTTC
TRBD2 TRBJ2-5 TRBV28 NA CASSLSTSGRALETQYF TGTGCCAGCAGTTTATCGACTAGCGGGAGGGCCCTGGAGACCCAGTACTTC
TRBD2 TRBJ2-3 TRBV28 NA CASTTSGRAVTDTQYF TGTGCCAGCACTACTAGCGGGAGGGCCGTGACAGATACGCAGTATTTT
NA TRBJ2-7 TRBV6-5 NA CASSYSIGSVNEQYF TGTGCCAGCAGTTACTCGATAGGGAGTGTGAACGAGCAGTACTTC
TRBD1 TRBJ1-2 TRBV28 NA CASTVGQGLYGYTF TGTGCCAGCACCGTGGGACAGGGCCTCTATGGCTACACCTTC
TRBD1 TRBJ1-3 TRBV19 once CASSPWTGVGNTIYF TGTGCCAGTAGTCCCTGGACAGGGGTTGGAAACACCATATATTTT
NA TRBJ1-2 TRBV19 NA CASSTTGSYGYTF TGTGCCAGTAGTACCACAGGCTCCTATGGCTACACCTTC
NA TRBJ1-1 TRBV28 NA CATRGPGDTEAFF TGTGCCACCAGGGGACCAGGGGACACTGAAGCTTTCTTT
TRBD2 TRBJ2-7 TRBV28 NA CASRGTGLASYEQYF TGTGCCAGCAGGGGGACGGGACTAGCGAGCTACGAGCAGTACTTC
NA TRBJ2-5 TRBV29-1 NA CSVARGIQETQYF TGCAGTGTAGCCAGGGGCATCCAAGAGACCCAGTACTTC
TRBD1 TRBJ2-2 TRBV11-3 NA CASSLRTQGVGELFF TGTGCCAGCAGCTTAAGAACACAGGGGGTCGGGGAGCTGTTTTTT
TRBD1 TRBJ2-3 TRBV5-6 NA CASSASGTGADTQYF TGTGCCAGCAGCGCCTCCGGGACAGGGGCAGATACGCAGTATTTT
TRBD1 TRBJ2-5 TRBV19 once CASRKTGLGETQYF TGTGCCAGTAGGAAGACAGGGTTGGGGGAGACCCAGTACTTC
TRBD1 TRBJ2-3 TRBV29-1 once CSASGQGGADTQYF TGCAGCGCTAGTGGACAGGGTGGCGCAGATACGCAGTATTTT
NA TRBJ1-1 TRBV18 NA CASSPPDIKLTEAFF TGTGCCAGCTCACCTCCCGATATCAAGCTCACTGAAGCTTTCTTT
TRBD2 TRBJ2-1 TRBV28 NA CASSFWRLAVRSSYNEQFF TGTGCCAGCAGTTTCTGGAGACTAGCCGTAAGAAGCTCCTACAATGAGCAGTTCTTC
TRBD1 TRBJ1-2 TRBV9 few CASSVAGGNGYTF TGTGCCAGCAGCGTAGCAGGGGGCAATGGCTACACCTTC
TRBD1 TRBJ1-2 TRBV7-2 NA CASSPSYRGDYGYTF TGTGCCAGCAGCCCTTCCTACAGGGGTGACTATGGCTACACCTTC
NA TRBJ1-5 TRBV7-2 NA CASSLVAGNQPQHF TGTGCCAGCAGCTTAGTAGCGGGGAATCAGCCCCAGCATTTT
TRBD2 TRBJ2-7 TRBV5-4 NA CASRPAGGPSYEQYF TGTGCCAGCAGGCCCGCGGGGGGTCCTTCCTACGAGCAGTACTTC
NA TRBJ2-1 TRBV23-1 NA CASSPTGEQFF TGCGCCAGCAGTCCGACGGGTGAGCAGTTCTTC
NA TRBJ1-5 TRBV2 once CASSDSSLSNQPQHF TGTGCCAGCAGTGATTCCTCTCTCAGCAATCAGCCCCAGCATTTT
TRBD1 TRBJ2-1 TRBV28 NA CASSLFLPGQGLNEQFF TGTGCCAGCAGTTTATTCCTTCCGGGACAGGGTTTGAATGAGCAGTTCTTC
TRBD2 TRBJ2-2 TRBV7-2 NA CASSLGTSGGPWGTGELFF TGTGCCAGCAGCTTAGGGACTAGCGGGGGGCCCTGGGGAACCGGGGAGCTGTTTTTT
TRBD2 TRBJ2-7 TRBV6-6 NA CASNPSGRAYEQYF TGTGCCAGCAACCCTAGCGGGAGGGCCTACGAGCAGTACTTC
TRBD1 TRBJ2-6 TRBV28 NA CASSFPRQGSGANVLTF TGTGCCAGCAGTTTCCCTAGACAGGGCTCTGGGGCCAACGTCCTGACTTTC
NA TRBJ1-2 TRBV7-9 NA CASSLSGRNYGYTF TGTGCCAGCAGCCTCTCGGGTAGGAACTATGGCTACACCTTC
TRBD2 TRBJ2-7 TRBV7-2 NA CASSWAGRGQYF TGTGCCAGCAGCTGGGCCGGGAGGGGACAGTACTTC
TRBD2 TRBJ2-7 TRBV5-4 NA CASSLGLEGYEQYF TGTGCCAGCAGCCTAGGACTAGAGGGCTACGAGCAGTACTTC
TRBD1 TRBJ2-5 TRBV7-3 NA CASSLRGLETQYF TGTGCCAGCAGCTTGAGGGGGCTGGAGACCCAGTACTTC